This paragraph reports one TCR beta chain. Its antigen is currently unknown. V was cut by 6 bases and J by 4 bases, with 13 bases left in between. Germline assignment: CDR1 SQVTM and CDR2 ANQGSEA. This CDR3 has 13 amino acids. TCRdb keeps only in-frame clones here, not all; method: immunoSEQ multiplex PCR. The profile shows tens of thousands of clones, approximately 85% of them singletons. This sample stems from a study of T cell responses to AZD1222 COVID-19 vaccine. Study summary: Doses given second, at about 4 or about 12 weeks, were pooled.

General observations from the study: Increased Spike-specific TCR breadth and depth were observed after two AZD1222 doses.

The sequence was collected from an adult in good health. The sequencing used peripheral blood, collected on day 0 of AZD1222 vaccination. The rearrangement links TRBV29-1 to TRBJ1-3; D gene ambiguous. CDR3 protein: CSVARSTGNTIYF. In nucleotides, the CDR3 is TGCAGCGTCGCCAGGTCGACGGGAAACACCATATATTTT.